The rows below give T cell receptor beta chains drawn from one sample of a study of blood T cell repertoires in COVID-19. Method: immunoSEQ multiplex PCR; TCRdb's copy keeps in-frame clones and lacks some. The sample lists about 190,000 clones, 80% to 85% occurring once. The sample taken for sequencing was PBMCs or T cells enriched from blood (not recorded which). The receptors shown here come from a woman under 40 who had been exposed to COVID-19. Each CDR3 is given without its conserved first and last residue. Each record gives: V gene, J gene, CDR3 protein.

V: TRBV19
J: TRBJ1-2
CDR3: ASTDSEPYGYT

V: TRBV19
J: TRBJ2-5
CDR3: ASSETSGGETQY

V: TRBV13
J: TRBJ1-4
CDR3: ASSSRGGGNEKLF

V: TRBV23-1
J: TRBJ1-4
CDR3: ASSQNEGWDEKLF

V: TRBV7-2
J: TRBJ1-1
CDR3: ASSLYRTGTEAF

V: TRBV6-1
J: TRBJ2-3
CDR3: ASSEGTGGADTQY

V: TRBV3-1/TRBV3-2
J: TRBJ1-3
CDR3: ASSQDPTRAGFGNTIY

V: TRBV19
J: TRBJ1-1
CDR3: ASSIIQGYTEAF

V: TRBV7-8
J: TRBJ2-7
CDR3: ASSKDRGSLYEQY

V: TRBV19
J: TRBJ1-5
CDR3: ASSAKRGESQH

V: TRBV30
J: TRBJ2-7
CDR3: AWSNPGTGSYEQY

V: TRBV7-2
J: TRBJ2-5
CDR3: ASSSGGETIETQY

V: TRBV9
J: TRBJ1-5
CDR3: ASSVGGGNNQPQH

V: TRBV4-3
J: TRBJ2-7
CDR3: ASSPPPGGSSYEQY

V: TRBV27
J: TRBJ1-2
CDR3: ASSVGYRGGTWSFPNYGYT

V: TRBV7-7
J: TRBJ2-1
CDR3: ASSLAGGASYNEQF

V: TRBV25-1
J: TRBJ1-2
CDR3: ASSELQGGYGYT

V: TRBV7-2
J: TRBJ2-3
CDR3: ASSSGNTQY

V: TRBV5-1
J: TRBJ2-2
CDR3: ASSLPGTGHTGELF

V: TRBV7-6
J: TRBJ2-1
CDR3: ASSLQSARASGALYNEQF

V: TRBV7-6
J: TRBJ2-1
CDR3: ASSSNGGGLRVSYNEQF

V: TRBV2
J: TRBJ1-2
CDR3: ASSEVNTARGYT

V: TRBV19
J: TRBJ1-2
CDR3: ASSMRGQSNYGYT

V: TRBV7-8
J: TRBJ1-3
CDR3: ASSLGWDSTFSGNTIY

V: TRBV12-5
J: TRBJ2-7
CDR3: ASSLAEVYEQY

V: TRBV6-5
J: TRBJ2-7
CDR3: ASPRGDSLYEQY

V: TRBV5-1
J: TRBJ1-1
CDR3: ASSGQVAGVATEAF

V: TRBV19
J: TRBJ1-2
CDR3: ASSILVANGYT

V: TRBV18
J: TRBJ2-3
CDR3: ASSPPTRSTQY

V: TRBV30
J: TRBJ2-7
CDR3: AWSPGRDEQY

V: TRBV6-2/TRBV6-3
J: TRBJ2-5
CDR3: ASSVQGPKEETQY